This TCR beta chain was captured in a study of post-analysis software for immune sequencing data. For the study at large: Patients had relapsing-remitting, secondary progressive or progressive-relapsing multiple sclerosis; some lacked subtype.

Notes on the study in general: A handful of TRBV segments appeared more often in patients than in controls, and TRBV5-6, TRBV5-1 and TRBV20-1 were among these. Significantly decreased normalized Chao1 diversity was recorded for multiple sclerosis patients relative to controls. Clustering by F measure revealed strong co-clustering among samples prepared together in one batch.

Researchers reported that TCR beta cDNA libraries carried unique molecular identifiers. With about 0.95 to 11 million T cells as the source, about half a million cDNA molecules resulted. TCRdb re-analysed the PCR reads in MiXCR, keeping a single row per CDR3 protein. The table has 750,000 to 950,000 distinct CDR3 sequences, around 50% seen once. CDR1 is SGHVS, CDR2 FQNEAQ, per germline. Germline trimming cut 2 bases from V and 5 bases from J; bases unmatched to any gene: 8. The CDR3 loop spans 16 amino acids. Only one count was recorded for this clonotype. Its antigen is as yet unknown. The material sequenced was blood. The chain combines TRBV7-8 with TRBJ2-5; 10 nucleotides match TRBD2. This TCR was sampled from a girl aged 5 to 17 with multiple sclerosis. The CDR3 sequence: CASSLTGLARVETQYF. The CDR3 region has the DNA TGTGCCAGCAGCTTAACGGGACTAGCGAGGGTGGAGACCCAGTACTTC.